This T cell receptor beta chain comes out of a study of cytomegalovirus exposure and HLA in healthy donors (dated by TCRdb to 2017 to 2019). About the full investigation: An earlier analysis of approximately 640 of the donors reported 250 to 300 Gb of sequence data and some 120 million unique TCR beta sequences from 190 million or so T cells. Roughly 300 gigabases of sequencing data and around 80 million unique TCR sequences made up an early release that covered 640 HLA-typed donors. Of the approximately 400 genotyped donors, over 65% fell in the genetic ancestry cluster associated with self-reported Caucasian donors. The aim of the study was to test whether cataloging public T cell receptors could identify signatures of past pathogen exposure. The T cell repertoires of roughly 660 subjects were profiled by immunosequencing and related to cytomegalovirus serostatus. Besides the first cohort of around 700 subjects, a separate validation cohort made up of 120 or so different subjects was used. To predict cytomegalovirus infection status, the study combined high-throughput TCR immunosequencing, statistical association of individual TCRs with disease status, and machine learning. A later analysis re-analyzed previously published TCR beta repertoires from approximately 700 donors and added high-resolution HLA genotyping to study TCR occurrence patterns. Rather than using new phenotypic data, the later analysis identified candidate immune exposures from TCR beta sequences and from how often those sequences occurred across donors. To decide whether each TCR beta V gene segment behaved as functional or pseudogenic, an earlier analysis of fewer than 750 of the donors relied on high-throughput TCR beta sequencing. Donor age, sex, ethnicity and CMV serostatus were compiled alongside the repertoire data. In a later genetic analysis, genome-wide SNP genotypes for about 55% of the roughly 670 donors were used, and that subset was treated as a discovery cohort. Every discovery cohort repertoire had been produced on one sequencing platform. HLA typing covered class I and class II loci at four-digit resolution. The number of typed donors differed by locus: roughly 629-630 for A, B, C, DRB1 and DQB1; some 500 for DQA1; approximately 600 for DPA1; and roughly 450 for DPB1. About 5 DR-DQ haplotypes were handled as single units for association and clustering, since linkage in the cohort was strong. Among 350 to 400 genotyped donors of the cohort, an average of about 240,000 unique TCR beta nucleotide sequences were sequenced per donor, roughly 18% of them non-productive.

V is cut by 2 bases and J by 7 bases, and the space between the germline ends is 13 bases. The germline V gene specifies SGDLS as CDR1 and YYNGEE as CDR2. The CDR3 has 13 amino acids, counting the end cysteine and phenylalanine. Here the CDR3 DNA is all that survives: 39 bases in frame from base 1. Findings and caveats that apply to the study as a whole: A further reported finding was that TCR beta sequences accurately predicted the HLA-A and HLA-B alleles for most subjects in the first cohort. The presence/absence analyses assumed that sequencing depth was roughly uniform across donors, and that assumption may not be true. A cluster of highly shared sequence variants was judged likely to represent a technical artifact of the sequencing pipeline. An association between a missense DCLRE1C variant and V-gene and J-gene trimming of TCR beta chains was found in a later genetic analysis and replicated in an independent cohort. The classifier was reported to diagnose cytomegalovirus status with high specificity and sensitivity in both the original and validation cohorts. According to a later analysis, most CMV-associated TCR beta chains appeared to be HLA-restricted, and the HLA associations seemed to be driven largely by CMV exposure. Assigning TCR associations to individual alleles was difficult when HLA alleles, especially DR and DQ, strongly co-occurred. Specific HLA alleles were associated with 16,951 TCR beta sequences at a false discovery rate of 0.05 in a later analysis. The study listed 150 to 200 TCR beta chains as associated with cytomegalovirus. According to the authors, the approach could potentially be generalized to other disease states and immunological phenotypes. Roughly 15 rarely observed V segments, including chromosome 9 orphons, were excluded from the earlier analysis of just under 600 of the donors because counts were too low. Correlated functional status among segregating V segments might reflect linkage disequilibrium, but an unknown experimental factor could not be ruled out. Several of the top co-occurrence clusters appeared to be linked to parvovirus B19, influenza, CMV and Epstein-Barr virus, according to a later analysis. Because HLA typing was missing for some donors at each locus, association tests included only the typed subset. A later analysis found that HLA-associated TCR beta chains were more clonally expanded and had lower generation probabilities than equally common non-associated chains. Most TCR sequences were seen in very few donors, while some public TCRs were found in many individuals. In a later analysis, the rate of TCR association differed among HLA loci, with DRB1 alleles having the most associated TCRs and HLA-C alleles having the fewest. Compared with the approximately 670-donor mean, donors in an Asian-associated ancestry cluster had fewer N-insertions in productive TCRs, according to a later genetic analysis. CMV serostatus was the only immune exposure information available for the cohort. A few of the identified cytomegalovirus-associated TCR beta chains were confirmed in vitro to be specific for cytomegalovirus antigens. The 87-base-pair reads could not distinguish some IMGT-functional V segments, including TRBV6-2 and TRBV6-3, so those segments were excluded. Broadly in line with IMGT annotations, most TCR beta V segments showed up in productive rearrangements about 90% or about 30% of the time in an earlier analysis of around 550 of the donors. Only TCR beta chains were sequenced in this cohort, and the absence of alpha or paired-chain data limited detectable features.

In total, more than 500 healthy bone marrow donors made up the cohort. All cohort members were sampled while nominally healthy, although unrecorded immune exposures were likely present. The donor was CMV seronegative and belonged to the group of 320 or so seronegative cohort members. Each donor provided a peripheral blood sample, and peripheral blood mononuclear cells were used for TCR beta sequencing. Genomic DNA extraction from the blood cell samples was performed with the Qiagen DNeasy Blood Extraction Kit. Library preparation employed the immunoSEQ multiplex PCR assay. For the multiplex PCR, a mixture combining 60 forward primers for TCR Vbeta segments and 13 reverse primers for TCR Jbeta segments was used. The CDR3 region of rearranged TCR beta genes was amplified from genomic DNA by a multiplex PCR assay. The Illumina HiSeq System was used to sequence the amplified TCR beta libraries as 87-base-pair reads. As for how the authors treated the data: Across the 640 or so repertoires, a later analysis counted around 80 million unique TCR beta chains, roughly 11 million of which were shared by at least two donors. Raw reads were error-corrected and collapsed into unique sequences with a nearest-neighbor algorithm that merged closely related sequences to remove PCR and sequencing errors. To assign V, D and J gene segments, CDR3 sequences were aligned to IMGT reference sequences. Each retained sequence needed at least a six-nucleotide match to both a V gene segment and a J gene segment. A rearrangement was called productive if the CDR3 had no stop codons and remained in frame with V and J, and every other rearrangement was called non-productive. CDR3 was defined by IMGT convention, running from the second conserved V-encoded cysteine to the conserved J-encoded phenylalanine. The earlier analysis of roughly 590 of the donors excluded any sequence lacking an unambiguous match to a single V gene segment. In an earlier analysis of 587 of the donors, V segments were called functional above 56.7% productive rearrangements and were called segregating when the between-donor standard deviation exceeded 5%. A statistical classification framework was built for diagnosing cytomegalovirus status from the catalog of TCR beta chain sequences. In a later analysis, V and J genes were assigned by comparing TCR nucleotide sequences against IMGT/GENE-DB human TR gene sequences. In a later analysis, CDR3 sequences and most-parsimonious VDJ recombination scenarios were assigned using the TCRdist pipeline. In a later analysis, each TCR beta chain was defined by its CDR3 amino acid sequence together with its V-gene family, and reads without a unique V-gene family were excluded. In a later analysis, 450 to 600 highly shared, low-generation-probability nucleotide sequences were removed to address suspected cross-contamination and a sequencing artifact. In a later analysis, a clonal expansion index for each public chain was calculated from normalized within-repertoire ranks of inferred template counts. Generation probabilities in a later analysis came from a VDJ recombination model fitted to out-of-frame rearrangements, and those results were checked against IGoR. Hypergeometric tests were used in a later analysis to score TCR-TCR, TCR-HLA and TCR-CMV co-occurrence, with a repertoire-size bias correction applied to the TCR pairs. To estimate false discovery rates, a later analysis permuted the HLA or CMV assignments 20 times. In a later analysis, co-occurring TCRs were grouped using DBSCAN, and TCRdist sequence similarity was added for clustering within HLA-allele-positive subsets. For co-occurrence clustering, repertoires with fewer than 30,000 or more than 120,000 public chains were excluded, along with 5 or 6 repertoires with anomalous nucleotide sharing. TCRdb re-hosts the immuneACCESS table, in-frame sequences only. Its copies lack some clones; in the studies checked, an unresolved V gene accounts for under half of them, and the cause for the rest is not known. That table gives V, J and clone size, and the DNA gave D and trimming. This sample comprises 85,000 to 90,000 clones, about 87% of them detected only once. The ten largest make up less than 2.5% of the sample.

With regard to this clone: This clone's antigen is unknown. Per-nucleotide qualities are absent, and no much larger clonotype sits a single base away.

The receptor comes from a man between 18 and 29 years old in good health and CMV-seronegative. The V and J segments used are TRBV9 and TRBJ2-7; the D gene is perhaps TRBD2, on 6 matching bases. Sequenced sample: PBMCs. The bases read TGTGCCAGCAGCGTTTCAATAGCGGAAGAGCAGTACTTC. Translated, it gives CASSVSIAEEQYF.